One sample yielded the 5 T cell receptor beta chains listed below, sequenced in a study of siplizumab effects on memory and regulatory T cells. Only in-frame clones appear in the TCRdb table, and some are missing; sequencing was by immunoSEQ multiplex PCR. Seen here are under 130,000 clones, around 93% observed once, and the top ten hold 0.32%. What was sequenced was CD4+ T cells sorted from blood. Receptors originate from a human donor in good health.

This clone was detected once. The chain joins TRBV5-4 to TRBJ2-5; 8 positions match TRBD1. The CDR3 is 13 amino acids. The V gene end was trimmed by 5 bases and the J gene end by 5 bases; junction bases not matched to a gene: 5. Germline V gene sequence: CDR1 SGHNT, CDR2 YYREEE (reference sequence). CDR3 residues: CASRPGGRETQYF. CDR3 DNA sequence: TGTGCCAGCAGGCCAGGGGGCCGGGAGACCCAGTACTTC.

The CDR3 DNA reads TGTGCCAGCAGGCCGGGACAGATGAACACTGAAGCTTTCTTT. Residues: CASRPGQMNTEAFF. The chain joins TRBV27 to TRBJ1-1; TRBD1 matches at 7 bases. The CDR3 has 14 residues. The germline V gene has CDR1 MNHEY and CDR2 SMNVEV (reference sequence). Trimming took 6 bases from V and 0 from J; bases not matched to a gene: 4.

The chain couples TRBV4-3 to TRBJ1-2, with D maybe TRBD1 (5 bases). This CDR3 is built from 18 residues. Trimming pared 0 bases from V and 2 bases from J, leaving 19 bases between. Germline assignment: CDR1 LGHNA and CDR2 YSLEER. CDR3 nucleotide sequence: TGCGCCAGCAGCCAAGAAGGATACGGGACCGGGCCCAACTATGGCTACACCTTC. Protein sequence: CASSQEGYGTGPNYGYTF.

The chain recombines TRBV19 with TRBJ2-1; 11 nucleotides align to TRBD2. CDR3 length equals 15 residues. V trimming: 5 bases; J trimming: 4 bases; junction bases outside the gene matches: 4. CDR1 LNHDA and CDR2 SQIVND come from the germline V gene (reference sequence). The CDR3: CASSGGLAAYNEQFF. The CDR3 nucleotides are TGTGCCAGTAGTGGGGGACTAGCGGCTTACAATGAGCAGTTCTTC.

This chain connects TRBV7-8 to TRBJ1-4, with D perhaps TRBD1 (6 bases). V was trimmed by 4 bases and J by 8 bases, leaving 11 bases between them. The CDR3 covers 13 residues. Looked up from germline, CDR1 is SGHVS and CDR2 is FQNEAQ. The CDR3 DNA follows: TGTGCCAGCAGCTCAAGGGGGGACGAAAAACTGTTTTTT. This sequence encodes CASSSRGDEKLFF.